A single sample is the source of the 21 T cell receptor beta chains below, sequenced in a study of blood T cell repertoires in COVID-19. Clones were read by immunoSEQ multiplex PCR, and TCRdb kept only the in-frame ones, dropping some. Of some 90,000 clones listed, 85% to 90% are singletons. The sample consisted of peripheral blood. These receptors came from a woman of 80 years or more with active or convalescent COVID-19.

This chain joins TRBV28 and TRBJ1-2; D might be TRBD1 (6 bases). CDR1 is MDHEN and CDR2 is SYDVKM in the germline V gene. The CDR3 loop spans 11 amino acids. CDR3 nucleotide sequence: TGTGCGGCACAAGGGGGTCTGGGCTACACCTTC. This encodes CAAQGGLGYTF.

The rearrangement joins TRBV7-9 to TRBJ2-5; 7 nucleotides line up with TRBD2. The V gene end was trimmed by 5 bases and the J gene end by 5 bases; junction bases not matched to a gene: 11. The CDR3 runs to 15 residues. Germline V gene lookup returns CDR1 SEHNR and CDR2 FQNEAQ (reference sequence). CDR3 sequence (DNA): TGTGCCAGCAGCCCCGGTGGGGGGGTGGTCGAGACCCAGTACTTC. This sequence encodes CASSPGGGVVETQYF.

The chain carries TRBV7-2 and TRBJ1-5, with TRBD1 as a possible D gene (6 bases). From germline, CDR1 is SGHTA and CDR2 FQGNSA. Trimming left V 4 bases short and J 7 bases short, with 14 bases between. The CDR3 spans 14 residues. CDR3: CASSYQGLGQPQHF. CDR3 DNA: TGTGCCAGCAGCTACCAGGGGCTGGGACAGCCCCAGCATTTT.

The chain combines TRBV24-1 with TRBJ2-5; TRBD1 matches 8 bases. The germline V gene encodes CDR1 KGHDR and CDR2 SFDVKD. The CDR3 runs to 15 residues. The J segment lost 4 bases and the V segment lost 3 bases, leaving 6 bases of the junction unmatched. The CDR3 is CATSDRTGLGETQYF. The CDR3 DNA sequence: TGTGCCACCAGTGATCGGACAGGGTTAGGAGAGACCCAGTACTTC.

V and J are TRBV28 and TRBJ1-5; tentatively, D is TRBD1 (6 bases). The CDR3 contains 18 residues. The V gene's germline CDR1 is MDHEN and CDR2 SYDVKM. The germline V and J ends were trimmed by 2 bases and 0 bases, with 17 bases remaining between them. CDR3 region: CASSLPSGQEYSNQPQHF. CDR3 DNA: TGTGCCAGCAGTTTACCTTCGGGACAAGAATATAGCAATCAGCCCCAGCATTTT.

The chain links TRBV5-1 to TRBJ2-3; the match to TRBD2 covers 13 bases. The V and J ends lost 1 base and 4 bases, in that order; junction bases with no gene match: 9. The length of the CDR3 is 18 residues. From germline, CDR1 is SGHRS and CDR2 YFSETQ. The CDR3 DNA reads TGCGCCAGCAGCTTGTCACTAGCGGGAGGGAACAATCCAGATACGCAGTATTTT. Protein sequence: CASSLSLAGGNNPDTQYF.

The rearrangement uses TRBV7-3 and TRBJ2-1; 13 nucleotides agree with TRBD2. J gave up 9 bases and V 5 bases, and 4 bases lay outside the gene matches. The CDR3 loop spans 14 amino acids. CDR1 is SGHTA and CDR2 is FQGTGA in the germline V gene. CDR3 coding DNA: TGTGCCAGCAGCAGGGGGACTAGCGGGACTGAGCAGTTCTTC. Amino acid sequence: CASSRGTSGTEQFF.

V and J are TRBV3-1 (or the pseudogene TRBV3-2) and TRBJ2-2, with 8 positions matching TRBD2. CDR3 length equals 15 residues. After removal of 3 bases from V and 4 bases from J, the junction contained 4 bases not matched to a gene. Germline CDR1 and CDR2: LGHDT and YNNKEL (reference sequence). CDR3 in amino acids: CASSQLAGTTGELFF. The CDR3 nucleotides read TGTGCCAGCAGCCAGTTAGCGGGGACCACCGGGGAGCTGTTTTTT.

V usage is TRBV7-2 and J usage is TRBJ2-7; 10 positions match TRBD2. V shed 5 bases, J shed 3 bases, and the junction held 7 bases outside the gene matches. Germline CDR1 reads SGHTA; CDR2 reads FQGNSA. This CDR3 contains 15 residues. CDR3 sequence: CASSTSTSGDYEQYF. CDR3 sequence (DNA): TGTGCCAGCAGCACCTCAACTAGCGGGGACTACGAGCAGTACTTC.

This clone was seen once. V and J are TRBV3-1 (or the pseudogene TRBV3-2) and TRBJ1-2; unclear D gene. The germline V and J ends were trimmed by 1 base and 2 bases, with 2 bases remaining between them. Germline loops: CDR1 LGHDT, CDR2 YNNKEL (reference sequence). The CDR3 is 12 residues long. CDR3: CASSQVNYGYTF. The CDR3 nucleotides read TGTGCCAGCAGCCAAGTAAACTATGGCTACACCTTC.

The chain is built from TRBV5-4 and TRBJ1-2; the D gene is possibly TRBD1 (6 bases). The V end lost 0 bases, the J end lost 1 base, and 10 bases lay between the germline ends. CDR3 length: 15 residues. Germline CDR1 and CDR2: SGHNT and YYREEE (reference sequence). This CDR3 is CASSLAKQGNYGYTF. CDR3 in DNA: TGTGCCAGCAGCTTGGCGAAACAGGGTAACTATGGCTACACCTTC.

CDR3 amino acids: CASSLNSPLHF. In DNA form, the CDR3 reads TGTGCCAGCAGTCTAAATTCACCCCTCCACTTT. V usage is TRBV12-3 or TRBV12-4 and J usage is TRBJ1-6, with no clear D. The V end was cut by 5 bases, the J end by 7 bases, with 3 bases between. The CDR3 extends over 11 amino acids.

The genes are TRBV11-2 and TRBJ2-7; the D is unclear. This CDR3 region has 11 residues. The V end was cut by 1 base, the J end by 6 bases, with 4 bases between. Germline CDR1 and CDR2: SGHAT and FQNNGV. The CDR3 region is CASSLGPEQYF. In DNA, the CDR3 is TGTGCCAGCAGCTTAGGGCCCGAGCAGTACTTC.

This sequence joins TRBV5-1 and TRBJ2-7, with a tentative D call TRBD1 (6 bases). Germline V CDR1 and CDR2: SGHRS, YFSETQ. V lost 0 bases to trimming and J lost 2 bases, with 12 bases between them. The CDR3 length is 15 residues. The chain's CDR3 is CASSLGQVRAYEQYF. DNA of the CDR3: TGCGCCAGCAGCTTGGGACAGGTGAGAGCCTACGAGCAGTACTTC.

This chain links TRBV5-4 with TRBJ1-1, with 9 bases identical to TRBD1. This CDR3 contains 14 residues. Germline CDR1 is SGHNT and CDR2 is YYREEE (reference sequence). The V gene end was trimmed by 4 bases and the J gene end by 3 bases; junction bases not matched to a gene: 4. The CDR3: CASSPDRGYTEAFF. For the CDR3, the DNA is TGTGCCAGCAGCCCGGACAGGGGTTACACTGAAGCTTTCTTT. Full variable domain (missing parts from reference TRBV5-4 and TRBJ1-1): ETGVTQSPTHLIKTRGQQVTLRCSSQSGHNTVSWYQQALGQGPQFIFQYYREEENGRGNFPPRFSGLQFPNYSSELNVNALELDDSALYLCASSPDRGYTEAFFGQGTRLTVV.

The chain uses TRBV28 and TRBJ1-5; 7 nucleotides align to TRBD1. The CDR3 is made up of 16 amino acids. With V trimmed by 5 bases and J by 4 bases, 11 bases remained unmatched. Germline-derived CDR1 and CDR2 are MDHEN and SYDVKM. Here the CDR3 DNA reads TGTGCCAGCAGTAGATCCACAGGGGTAGCAAATCAGCCCCAGCATTTT. Amino acid sequence: CASSRSTGVANQPQHF.

The chain joins TRBV6-5 to TRBJ2-1, with a tentative D call TRBD2 (6 bases). The CDR3 is 14 residues long. V was pared by 5 bases and J by 7 bases, with 15 bases between. Germline-derived CDR1 and CDR2 are MNHEY and SVGAGI. The CDR3 spells CASSTPTGVNEQFF. CDR3 DNA: TGTGCCAGCAGTACGCCGACGGGGGTGAATGAGCAGTTCTTC.

This chain uses TRBV15 with TRBJ2-7; TRBD1 aligns across 8 bases. Germline trimming cut 5 bases from V and 7 bases from J; bases unmatched to any gene: 16. Looked up from germline, CDR1 is LNHNV and CDR2 is YYDKDF (reference sequence). CDR3 length equals 16 residues. The CDR3 region has the DNA TGTGCCACCAGCGAACGGGTCCGACAGGGGATTGGGGAGCAGTACTTC. It codes for CATSERVRQGIGEQYF.

The chain joins TRBV24-1 to TRBJ2-3; 15 bases line up with TRBD2. The CDR3 runs to 19 residues. Germline trimming cut 4 bases from V and 6 bases from J; bases unmatched to any gene: 13. From germline, CDR1 is KGHDR and CDR2 SFDVKD. The CDR3 region is CATSDPGLAGGQGLDTQYF. The CDR3 nucleotides read TGTGCCACCAGTGACCCTGGACTAGCGGGAGGGCAGGGCCTGGATACGCAGTATTTT.

The chain is built from TRBV5-4 and TRBJ2-2, with 8 bases lining up with TRBD2. The CDR3 extends over 17 amino acids. The germline V gene encodes CDR1 SGHNT and CDR2 YYREEE (reference sequence). The J segment lost 4 bases and the V segment lost 0 bases, leaving 8 bases of the junction unmatched. The CDR3 bases are TGTGCCAGCAGCTTGGTTACGGGAGGGCCGGGCACCGGGGAGCTGTTTTTT. Its protein product is CASSLVTGGPGTGELFF. The complete variable domain, with remaining parts taken from reference TRBV5-4 and TRBJ2-2, reads ETGVTQSPTHLIKTRGQQVTLRCSSQSGHNTVSWYQQALGQGPQFIFQYYREEENGRGNFPPRFSGLQFPNYSSELNVNALELDDSALYLCASSLVTGGPGTGELFFGEGSRLTVL.

This chain connects TRBV6-2 or TRBV6-3 to TRBJ2-7; 14 nucleotides agree with TRBD2. Germline-derived CDR1 and CDR2 are MNHEY and SVGEGT. V lost 6 bases to trimming and J lost 3 bases; unmatched junction nucleotides: 1. The CDR3 runs to 14 residues. This chain's CDR3 is CASSGLAGGYEQYF. CDR3 nucleotide sequence: TGTGCCAGCAGCGGACTAGCGGGAGGCTACGAGCAGTACTTC.